Following are 22 T cell receptor beta chains from one sample sequenced in a study of beta chain features in type 1 diabetes. Overall study findings and caveats: TCRB CDR3s were moderately but significantly shorter in Type 1 diabetes patients in all four CD4+ subsets.

Reverse transcribing all isolated RNA meant expressed TCRB transcripts were sequenced. TCRdb's table, derived via immunoSEQ multiplex PCR, lists solely in-frame clones and lacks some. This sample has some 160,000 clones, with 8% to 9.5% found just once. No antigen has been identified for these receptors. Input material: central memory CD4+ T cells from blood. Source of these receptors: a woman aged 18-29 years with type 1 diabetes.

The rearrangement joins TRBV27 to TRBJ1-5, with TRBD1 matching 8 bases. The junction had 0 bases not matched to a gene; V was cut back by 5 bases and J by 9 bases. Germline V gene lookup returns CDR1 MNHEY and CDR2 SMNVEV (reference sequence). The CDR3 consists of 11 residues. The chain's CDR3 is CASSDRGPQHF. The CDR3 DNA is TGTGCCAGCAGTGACAGGGGGCCCCAGCATTTT.

This clone appeared a few times. This chain uses TRBV7-2 with TRBJ2-7, with 8 bases matching TRBD2. V was pared by 7 bases and J by 2 bases, with 10 bases of the junction left unmatched. CDR1 SGHTA and CDR2 FQGNSA come from the germline V gene. This CDR3 has 15 residues. As DNA, the CDR3 is TGTGCCAGCACCCCCACGGGAGGGGCTCCCTACGAGCAGTACTTC. It specifies CASTPTGGAPYEQYF.

For the CDR3, the DNA is TGCGCCAGCAGCTTGGGACAGGGGATTGGGGCCAACGTCCTGACTTTC. It specifies CASSLGQGIGANVLTF. The V call is TRBV5-1, the J call TRBJ2-6; TRBD1 aligns across 8 bases. After removal of 0 bases from V and 3 bases from J, the junction contained 2 bases not matched to a gene. CDR3 length: 16 amino acids. The germline V gene encodes CDR1 SGHRS and CDR2 YFSETQ.

This clone was recorded a few times. The chain is built from TRBV7-2 and TRBJ1-4; D might be TRBD1 (6 bases). Germline CDR1 reads SGHTA; CDR2 reads FQGNSA. The CDR3 totals 14 residues. V was cut by 5 bases and J by 6 bases, with 13 bases left in between. The CDR3 loop is CASSPQGRDEKLFF. CDR3 nucleotides: TGTGCCAGCAGCCCACAGGGACGTGATGAAAAACTGTTTTTT. Full variable domain (rest looked up from reference TRBV7-2 and TRBJ1-4): GAGVSQSPSNKVTEKGKDVELRCDPISGHTALYWYRQSLGQGLEFLIYFQGNSAPDKSGLPSDRFSAERTGGSVSTLTIQRTQQEDSAVYLCASSPQGRDEKLFFGSGTQLSVL.

The gene calls are TRBV29-1 and TRBJ2-3; 12 bases fit TRBD2. V lost 3 bases to trimming and J lost 2 bases; unmatched junction nucleotides: 3. CDR3 length: 15 residues. CDR1 and CDR2 (germline): SQVTM, ANQGSEA. The CDR3 sequence is CSVDTSGGNTDTQYF. CDR3 DNA: TGCAGCGTTGACACTAGCGGGGGGAACACAGATACGCAGTATTTT.

This clone has a handful of counts. V and J are TRBV5-1 and TRBJ2-1; 7 bases fit TRBD1. V gave up 3 bases and J gave up 4 bases; unmatched junction bases: 7. Germline-derived CDR1 and CDR2 are SGHRS and YFSETQ. CDR3 length: 15 amino acids. CDR3 sequence (DNA): TGCGCCAGCAGCTCGTCGGGACAGCTGTACAATGAGCAGTTCTTC. Residues: CASSSSGQLYNEQFF.

This chain uses TRBV25-1 with TRBJ2-1, with 10 positions matching TRBD2. V lost 8 bases to trimming and J lost 1 base; unmatched junction nucleotides: 8. This CDR3 region has 16 residues. Germline CDR1 and CDR2: MGHDK and SYGVNS. The DNA for the CDR3 is TGTGCCAGCCTTGGAGCGGGAGGGCTTTCCTACAATGAGCAGTTCTTC. It specifies CASLGAGGLSYNEQFF.

This clone came up a few times. The rearrangement uses TRBV6-1 and TRBJ2-5, with 11 nucleotides matching TRBD2. This CDR3 is built from 15 residues. Germline lookup yields CDR1 MNHNS and CDR2 SASEGT. Trimming cost V 5 bases and J 2 bases; bases outside gene matches: 4. The chain's CDR3 is CASSPGTSGQETQYF. Here the CDR3 DNA reads TGTGCCAGCAGTCCCGGGACTAGCGGACAAGAGACCCAGTACTTC.

The rearrangement links TRBV2 to TRBJ1-6, with D perhaps TRBD1 (6 bases). The CDR3 is 14 amino acids. The V end was cut by 3 bases, the J end by 7 bases, with 10 bases between. Germline V gene lookup returns CDR1 SNHLY and CDR2 FYNNEI. CDR3 region: CASSDGTSNSPLHF. CDR3 sequence (DNA): TGTGCCAGCAGTGATGGGACATCGAATTCACCCCTCCACTTT.

This clone was detected a few times. The V and J genes are TRBV5-1 and TRBJ2-1; D remains unclear. The V gene lost 0 bases and the J gene lost 3 bases, with 7 bases spanning the gap. The CDR3 runs to 14 residues. Germline V lookup: CDR1 SGHRS, CDR2 YFSETQ. The CDR3: CASSLERDYNEQFF. The DNA of the CDR3 is TGCGCCAGCAGCTTGGAACGAGACTACAATGAGCAGTTCTTC.

This rearrangement joins TRBV25-1 to TRBJ1-4, with D hard to call. V was clipped by 2 bases and J by 7 bases, with 14 bases between them. Germline loops: CDR1 MGHDK, CDR2 SYGVNS. This CDR3 has 15 amino acids. This CDR3 is CASSEGRGVGEKLFF. In DNA, the CDR3 is TGTGCCAGCAGTGAAGGGCGGGGTGTTGGTGAAAAACTGTTTTTT. Variable domain in full (rest from reference TRBV25-1 and TRBJ1-4): EADIYQTPRYLVIGTGKKITLECSQTMGHDKMYWYQQDPGMELHLIHYSYGVNSTEKGDLSSESTVSRIRTEHFPLTLESARPSHTSQYLCASSEGRGVGEKLFFGSGTQLSVL.

This clone was detected a few times. The gene calls are TRBV27 and TRBJ1-2; D uncertain. Per the germline V gene, CDR1 is MNHEY and CDR2 is SMNVEV (reference sequence). V lost 5 bases, J lost 4 bases, and 8 bases lay in between. CDR3 size: 12 residues. The chain's CDR3 is CASSPNSYGYTF. The CDR3 DNA reads as TGTGCCAGCAGTCCTAATAGCTATGGCTACACCTTC.

The chain links TRBV18 to TRBJ2-7, with D uncertain. CDR1 is KGHSH, CDR2 LQKENI, per germline. The CDR3 is made up of 11 amino acids. V lost 2 bases and J lost 9, with 8 bases in between. The CDR3 region has the DNA TGTGCCAGCTCACCAGATAGAATGCAGTACTTC. Translating it yields CASSPDRMQYF.

This sequence joins TRBV4-1 and TRBJ2-2, with TRBD2 matching 7 bases. The germline gives CDR1 MGHRA, CDR2 YSYEKL. The CDR3 length is 14 residues. Trimming removed 1 base from V and 6 bases from J; junction bases left unmatched: 2. The CDR3 is CASSQGDYPGELFF. The CDR3 region has the DNA TGCGCCAGCAGCCAAGGGGACTACCCCGGGGAGCTGTTTTTT.

This clone has only a few counts. This sequence joins TRBV11-2 and TRBJ2-2, with TRBD1 matching over 8 bases. Germline CDR1 and CDR2: SGHAT and FQNNGV. The CDR3 extends over 16 amino acids. The ends lost 1 base at V and 4 bases at J; junction bases unmatched: 5. CDR3 amino acids: CASSLAQGASTGELFF. In DNA form, the CDR3 reads TGTGCCAGCAGCTTAGCTCAGGGGGCCTCCACCGGGGAGCTGTTTTTT.

This clone was counted between two and nine times. The chain employs TRBV4-3 and TRBJ2-3; D remains ambiguous. The CDR3 length is 13 residues. V lost 0 bases to trimming and J lost 6 bases, with 7 bases between them. CDR1 is LGHNA, CDR2 YSLEER, per germline. As DNA, the CDR3 is TGCGCCAGCAGCCAAGAAAGGCGGGATACGCAGTATTTT. Its protein is CASSQERRDTQYF.

This clone has more than one count but fewer than ten. V gene TRBV7-9 combines with J gene TRBJ2-1; D remains ambiguous. Germline-derived CDR1 and CDR2 are SEHNR and FQNEAQ (reference sequence). The CDR3 is made up of 13 amino acids. V shed 3 bases and J shed 6 bases, with 9 bases lying between them. The CDR3 reads CASSFRSTNEQFF. CDR3 nucleotides: TGTGCCAGCAGCTTTCGGAGCACCAATGAGCAGTTCTTC.

Only a few counts were recorded for this clone. A junction end diverges from the germline sequence, so it may reflect a read error. The CDR3 reads CASSLGREREQYF. The CDR3 DNA is TGTGCTAGCAGCTTAGGTCGGGAGAGGGAGCAGTACTTC. The chain joins TRBV7-7 to TRBJ2-7; D may be TRBD2 (6 bases). Germline V gene data show CDR1 as SSHAT and CDR2 as FNYEAQ (reference sequence). The CDR3 spans 13 residues.

V gene TRBV19 combines with J gene TRBJ2-1; maybe TRBD2 (6 bases). Looked up from germline, CDR1 is LNHDA and CDR2 is SQIVND (reference sequence). The CDR3 spans 12 residues. Trimming shortened V by 3 bases and J by 10 bases, and 10 bases separated the two germline ends. The CDR3 reads CASSISLAEQFF. The CDR3 bases are TGTGCCAGTAGTATTTCCCTAGCGGAGCAGTTCTTC. Together with reference TRBV19 and TRBJ2-1, the CDR3 gives the full variable domain: DGGITQSPKYLFRKEGQNVTLSCEQNLNHDAMYWYRQDPGQGLRLIYYSQIVNDFQKGDIAEGYSVSREKKESFPLTVTSAQKNPTAFYLCASSISLAEQFFGPGTRLTVL.

Only a few counts were recorded for this clone. The CDR3 DNA is TGTGCCAGCAGCTTAGGGAGGGGACAGGGAAGAGCTTTCTTT. This gives the protein CASSLGRGQGRAFF. The V and J genes are TRBV11-2 and TRBJ1-1, with TRBD1 identical over 9 bases. CDR1 SGHAT and CDR2 FQNNGV come from the germline V gene. This CDR3 spans 14 amino acids. Trimming cost V 1 base and J 10 bases; bases outside gene matches: 7.

The rearrangement joins TRBV30 to TRBJ1-5; 7 nucleotides align to TRBD1. Germline V CDR1 and CDR2: GTSNPN, SVGIG (reference sequence). The CDR3 loop spans 13 amino acids. The V segment lost 3 bases and the J segment 7 bases; nucleotides outside the gene matches: 6. CDR3 region: CAWSTGDRQPQHF. The DNA of the CDR3 is TGTGCCTGGAGCACAGGGGATCGGCAGCCCCAGCATTTT.

The chain uses TRBV7-8 and TRBJ2-5; TRBD2 matches at 10 bases. This CDR3 comprises 18 residues. Trimming took 5 bases from V and 0 from J; bases not matched to a gene: 12. Per germline, CDR1 SGHVS and CDR2 FQNEAQ. CDR3 protein: CASSIRRGLAKYQETQYF. The CDR3 DNA reads as TGTGCCAGCAGCATCCGGCGGGGACTAGCGAAGTACCAAGAGACCCAGTACTTC.